This T cell receptor (beta chain) was found in a study of CD8+CD57+ T cells in acquired aplastic anemia. Study-wide background: The average for DNA from sorted CD4+ and CD8+ cells was roughly 3 ug. Notes on the study in general: Between the patient and control groups, CD8+ Simpson's diversity did not differ significantly. Overlap between patients and controls comprised roughly 30 CD8+ CDR3 sequences.

As to this clonotype: Its antigen is currently unknown.

Genomic DNA was employed as the template in profiling TCR beta VDJ and CDR3. TCRdb ran MiXCR on the reads and lists one entry per CDR3 protein. The table lists about 160,000 distinct CDR3 sequences, approximately 40% of them singletons. The V and J ends lost 4 bases and 9 bases, in that order; junction bases with no gene match: 15. Per the germline V gene, CDR1 is SGHAT and CDR2 is FQNNGV. The CDR3 covers 18 residues. The chain has TRBV11-2 and TRBJ2-5, with TRBD2 matching over 15 bases. Sequenced sample: sorted CD4+, CD8+, or CD8+CD57+ T cells (not recorded which) from PBMCs. The origin of this receptor is a human donor in good health. CDR3 coding DNA: TGTGCCAGCAGCTCGGGACTAGCGGGGGGAAGACTAAGGGAGGCCCAGTACTTC. This codes for CASSSGLAGGRLREAQYF.